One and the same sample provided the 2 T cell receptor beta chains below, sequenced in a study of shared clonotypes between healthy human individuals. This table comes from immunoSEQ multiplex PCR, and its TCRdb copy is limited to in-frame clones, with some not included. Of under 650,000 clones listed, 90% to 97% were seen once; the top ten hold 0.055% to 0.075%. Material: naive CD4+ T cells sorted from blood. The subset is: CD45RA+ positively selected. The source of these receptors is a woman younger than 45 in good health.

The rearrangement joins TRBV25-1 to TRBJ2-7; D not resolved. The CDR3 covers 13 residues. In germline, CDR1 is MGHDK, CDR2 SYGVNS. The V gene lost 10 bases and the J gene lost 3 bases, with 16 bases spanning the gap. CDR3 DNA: TGTGCCACCGCGTTAGGCGGTCACTACGAGCAGTACTTC. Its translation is CATALGGHYEQYF.

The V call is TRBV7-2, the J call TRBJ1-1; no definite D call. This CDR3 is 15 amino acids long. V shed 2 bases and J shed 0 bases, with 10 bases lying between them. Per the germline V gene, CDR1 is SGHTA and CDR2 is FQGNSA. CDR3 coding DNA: TGTGCCAGCAGCTTAAAAGTATACATGAACACTGAAGCTTTCTTT. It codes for CASSLKVYMNTEAFF.